The 9 T cell receptor beta chains below all came from one sample that was sequenced in a study of T cell responses to AZD1222 COVID-19 vaccine. The repertoire was sequenced with immunoSEQ multiplex PCR; TCRdb's copy has only in-frame clones and lacks some. Of 130,000 or so clones listed, roughly nine tenths are singletons. The sequencing used peripheral blood, collected 28 days after the second AZD1222 dose. The source is an adult who received the AZD1222 COVID-19 vaccine.

This rearrangement joins TRBV6-1 to TRBJ1-5, with D tentatively TRBD1 (5 bases). The CDR3 runs 15 residues. Germline V CDR1 and CDR2: MNHNS, SASEGT. The V gene lost 2 bases and the J gene lost 2 bases, with 10 bases spanning the gap. The CDR3 DNA reads as TGTGCCAGCAGTGAACGGGGGACTGGCAATCAGCCCCAGCATTTT. This gives the protein CASSERGTGNQPQHF.

The chain employs TRBV19 and TRBJ1-1, with 10 bases identical to TRBD1. Germline V gene sequence: CDR1 LNHDA, CDR2 SQIVND (reference sequence). The V gene end was trimmed by 4 bases and the J gene end by 5 bases; junction bases not matched to a gene: 1. The CDR3 spans 13 residues. CDR3 loop: CASSKGQGTEAFF. CDR3 nucleotide sequence: TGTGCCAGTAGTAAGGGACAGGGGACTGAAGCTTTCTTT.

J is TRBJ1-1 and V is TRBV3-1 (or the pseudogene TRBV3-2), with D hard to call. V lost 4 bases, J lost 6 bases, and 21 bases lay in between. The CDR3 is 16 amino acids. Per the germline V gene, CDR1 is LGHDT and CDR2 is YNNKEL (reference sequence). The CDR3 DNA sequence: TGTGCCAGCAGCCTCAGAGATAATTTTACAAGACCTGAAGCTTTCTTT. This translates into CASSLRDNFTRPEAFF.

This clone was counted between two and nine times. J is TRBJ2-7 and V is TRBV6-6; 10 bases match TRBD2. The CDR3 consists of 17 residues. Germline loops: CDR1 MNHNY, CDR2 SVGAGI (reference sequence). The ends lost 5 bases at V and 2 bases at J; junction bases unmatched: 12. The CDR3: CASSRVPSGGTTYEQYF. In DNA, the CDR3 is TGTGCCAGCAGTCGCGTCCCTAGCGGGGGTACCACCTACGAGCAGTACTTC.

This clone was detected only once. CDR3 nucleotides: TGTGCCAGCAGCTCCCGCCAGGGTTCGGAGCAGTACTTC. This gives the protein CASSSRQGSEQYF. The V gene is TRBV5-4, the J gene TRBJ2-7; TRBD1 might be the D (5 bases). The germline V gene encodes CDR1 SGHNT and CDR2 YYREEE (reference sequence). This CDR3 spans 13 amino acids. Trimming left V 3 bases short and J 7 bases short, with 14 bases between. The whole variable domain, filled in from reference TRBV5-4 and TRBJ2-7, reads ETGVTQSPTHLIKTRGQQVTLRCSSQSGHNTVSWYQQALGQGPQFIFQYYREEENGRGNFPPRFSGLQFPNYSSELNVNALELDDSALYLCASSSRQGSEQYFGPGTRLTVT.

This clone came up a few times. The chain is built from TRBV2 and TRBJ1-1, with D perhaps TRBD1 (5 bases). Trimming left V 7 bases short and J 7 bases short, with 10 bases between. The CDR3 length is 11 residues. The germline V gene has CDR1 SNHLY and CDR2 FYNNEI. For the CDR3, the DNA is TGTGCCAGCAACCCCGGGGGTGAAGCTTTCTTT. Its protein is CASNPGGEAFF.

The V gene is TRBV29-1, the J gene TRBJ1-1; D is perhaps TRBD1 (5 bases). The CDR3 runs to 14 residues. From germline, CDR1 is SQVTM and CDR2 ANQGSEA. The germline V and J ends were trimmed by 7 bases and 6 bases, with 21 bases remaining between them. CDR3 coding DNA: TGCAGCGCGGCCCAGACGGGGGGTGATGCTGAAGCTTTCTTT. Translation: CSAAQTGGDAEAFF.

The gene calls are TRBV6-5 and TRBJ1-1; no clear D gene. The CDR3 sequence is 11 residues long. Germline values: CDR1 MNHEY, CDR2 SVGAGI. The V end was cut by 4 bases, the J end by 6 bases, with 6 bases between. CDR3 region: CASSSISEAFF. For the CDR3, the DNA is TGTGCCAGCAGTTCTATCTCTGAAGCTTTCTTT.

The chain links TRBV7-2 to TRBJ1-2; D gene uncertain. The CDR3 totals 14 residues. CDR1 is SGHTA, CDR2 FQGNSA, per germline. Trimming shortened V by 1 base and J by 5 bases, and 11 bases separated the two germline ends. CDR3: CASSLGSNSYGYTF. DNA for the CDR3: TGTGCCAGCAGCTTAGGCAGCAATAGTTATGGCTACACCTTC. Full variable domain (remainder filled in from reference TRBV7-2 and TRBJ1-2): GAGVSQSPSNKVTEKGKDVELRCDPISGHTALYWYRQSLGQGLEFLIYFQGNSAPDKSGLPSDRFSAERTGGSVSTLTIQRTQQEDSAVYLCASSLGSNSYGYTFGSGTRLTVV.